The clone carrying this T cell receptor beta chain was found once. Its antigen remains unknown. These data come from a study of CD8+ T cells in alopecia areata. The overall study: Treatment comprised oral tofacitinib, 5 to 10 mg twice daily, in treated patients. Study-wide results and caveats: Researchers report lesional scalp, most notably alopecia totalis/universalis, outstripped normal scalp in clonality. Shared TCR sequences were less clear between patients than in mice, possibly partly from HLA diversity.

Once RNA had been extracted, it was reverse transcribed into cDNA to act as the sequencing template. Generated by immunoSEQ multiplex PCR, the TCRdb table keeps only in-frame clones and is missing some. Among 150,000 or so clones listed, about 90% were seen once. CD4+ and CD8+ T cells were sorted from PBMCs stained for CD3, CD4 and CD8. The V end lost 4 bases, the J end lost 4 bases, and 12 bases lay between the germline ends. The CDR3 has 14 residues. The chain combines TRBV23-1 with TRBJ2-3; the D gene is possibly TRBD1 (5 bases). Being an ORF, TRBV23-1 has a function that is uncertain. The sequence came from a human donor with alopecia areata. The starting material was CD8+ T cells sorted from blood, obtained at week 0. The CDR3 sequence is CASSPRAGADTQYF. In DNA form, the CDR3 reads TGCGCCAGCAGTCCCAGGGCCGGAGCAGATACGCAGTATTTT.